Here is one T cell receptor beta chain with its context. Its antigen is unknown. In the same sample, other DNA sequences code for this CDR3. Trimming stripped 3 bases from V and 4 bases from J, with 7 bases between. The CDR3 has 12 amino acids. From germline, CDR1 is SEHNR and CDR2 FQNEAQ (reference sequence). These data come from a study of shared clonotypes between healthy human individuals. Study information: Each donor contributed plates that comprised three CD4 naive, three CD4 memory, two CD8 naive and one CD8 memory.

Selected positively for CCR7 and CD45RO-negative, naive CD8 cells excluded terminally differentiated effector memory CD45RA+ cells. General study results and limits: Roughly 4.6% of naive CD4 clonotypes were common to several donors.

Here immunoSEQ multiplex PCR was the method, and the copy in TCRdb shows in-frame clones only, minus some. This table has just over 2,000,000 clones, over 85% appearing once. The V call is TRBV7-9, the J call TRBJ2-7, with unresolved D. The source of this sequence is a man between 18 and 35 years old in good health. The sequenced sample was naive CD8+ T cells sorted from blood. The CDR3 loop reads CASSFTSYEQYF. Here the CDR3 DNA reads TGTGCCAGCAGCTTCACATCGTACGAGCAGTACTTC.